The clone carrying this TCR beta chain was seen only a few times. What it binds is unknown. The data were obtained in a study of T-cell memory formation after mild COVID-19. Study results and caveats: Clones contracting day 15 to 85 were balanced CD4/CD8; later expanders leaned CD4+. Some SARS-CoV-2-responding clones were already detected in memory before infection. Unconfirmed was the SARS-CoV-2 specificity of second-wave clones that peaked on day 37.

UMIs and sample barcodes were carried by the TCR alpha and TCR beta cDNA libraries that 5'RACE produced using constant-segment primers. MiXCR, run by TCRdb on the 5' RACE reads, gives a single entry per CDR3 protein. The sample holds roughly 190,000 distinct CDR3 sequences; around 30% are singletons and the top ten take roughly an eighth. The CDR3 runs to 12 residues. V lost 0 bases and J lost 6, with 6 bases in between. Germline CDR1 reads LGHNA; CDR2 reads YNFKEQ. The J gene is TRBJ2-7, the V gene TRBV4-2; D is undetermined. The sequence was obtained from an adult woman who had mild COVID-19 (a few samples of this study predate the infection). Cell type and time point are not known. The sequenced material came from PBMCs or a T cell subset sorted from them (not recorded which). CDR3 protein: CASSQDSGEQYF. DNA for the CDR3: TGTGCCAGCAGCCAAGATTCCGGCGAGCAGTACTTC.